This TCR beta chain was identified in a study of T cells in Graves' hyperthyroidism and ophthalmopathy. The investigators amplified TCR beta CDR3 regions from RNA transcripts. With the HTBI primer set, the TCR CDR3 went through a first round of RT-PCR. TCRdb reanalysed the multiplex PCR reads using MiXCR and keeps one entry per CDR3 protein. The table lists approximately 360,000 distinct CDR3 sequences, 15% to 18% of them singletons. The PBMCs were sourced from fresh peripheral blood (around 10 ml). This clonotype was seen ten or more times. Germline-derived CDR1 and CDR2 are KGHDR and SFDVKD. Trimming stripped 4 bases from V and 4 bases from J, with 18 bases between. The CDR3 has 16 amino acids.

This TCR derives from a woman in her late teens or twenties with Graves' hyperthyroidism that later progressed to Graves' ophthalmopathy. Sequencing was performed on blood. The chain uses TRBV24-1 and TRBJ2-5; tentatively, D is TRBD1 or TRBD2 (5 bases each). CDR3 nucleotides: TGTGCCACCAGTGAACAGAGCGGAAAGGGGCGAGAGACCCAGTACTTC. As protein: CATSEQSGKGRETQYF.